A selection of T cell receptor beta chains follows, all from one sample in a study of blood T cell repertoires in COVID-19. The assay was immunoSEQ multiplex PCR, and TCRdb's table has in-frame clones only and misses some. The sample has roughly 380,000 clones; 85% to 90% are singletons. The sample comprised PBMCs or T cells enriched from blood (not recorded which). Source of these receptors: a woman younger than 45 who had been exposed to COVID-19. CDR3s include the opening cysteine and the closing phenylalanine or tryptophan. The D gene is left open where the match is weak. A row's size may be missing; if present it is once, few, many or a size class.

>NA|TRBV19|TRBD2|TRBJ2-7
CASTTEREGLYEQYF
TGTGCCAGTACCACCGAACGGGAGGGCCTCTACGAGCAGTACTTC
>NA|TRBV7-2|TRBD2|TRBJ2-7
CASSLALPREGYEQYF
TGTGCCAGCAGCTTAGCGCTTCCGCGGGAGGGCTACGAGCAGTACTTC
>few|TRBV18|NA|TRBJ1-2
CASSDTDSTKGYTF
TGTGCCAGCTCAGACACCGACAGTACTAAGGGCTACACCTTC
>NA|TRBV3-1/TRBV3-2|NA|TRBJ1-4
CASSPRVTNEKLFF
TGTGCCAGCAGCCCCAGGGTAACTAATGAAAAACTGTTTTTT
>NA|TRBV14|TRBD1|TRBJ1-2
CASSQGTGRNYGYTF
TGTGCCAGCAGCCAGGGGACAGGGCGAAACTATGGCTACACCTTC
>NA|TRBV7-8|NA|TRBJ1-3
CASSLRTDGNTIYF
TGTGCCAGCAGCTTAAGGACAGATGGAAACACCATATATTTT
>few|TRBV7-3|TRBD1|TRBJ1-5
CASSFVPRGRQPQHF
TGTGCCAGCAGCTTTGTTCCCAGGGGGCGTCAGCCCCAGCATTTT
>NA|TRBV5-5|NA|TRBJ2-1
CASSPELARDNEQFF
TGTGCCAGCAGCCCGGAGCTAGCTCGAGACAATGAGCAGTTCTTC
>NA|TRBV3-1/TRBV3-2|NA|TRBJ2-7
CASSQATYEQYF
TGTGCCAGCAGCCAAGCTACCTACGAGCAGTACTTC
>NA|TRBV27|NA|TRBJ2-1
CASSPMAFYNEQFF
TGTGCCAGCAGCCCCATGGCATTCTACAATGAGCAGTTCTTC
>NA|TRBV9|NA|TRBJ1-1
CASSVVEGTEAFF
TGTGCCAGCAGCGTAGTTGAGGGTACTGAAGCTTTCTTT
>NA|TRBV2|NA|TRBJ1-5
CASRSGTGESNQPQHF
TGTGCCAGCAGGTCAGGGACGGGGGAAAGCAATCAGCCCCAGCATTTT
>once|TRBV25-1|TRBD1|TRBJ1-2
CASSEWTGVDYGYTF
TGTGCCAGCAGTGAATGGACAGGGGTGGACTATGGCTACACCTTC
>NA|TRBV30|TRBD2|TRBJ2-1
CAWSLWGGRSNEQFF
TGTGCCTGGTCCCTCTGGGGCGGGAGGTCCAATGAGCAGTTCTTC
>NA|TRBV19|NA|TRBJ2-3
CASSIPGKGTDTQYF
TGTGCCAGTAGTATCCCGGGGAAAGGCACAGATACGCAGTATTTT
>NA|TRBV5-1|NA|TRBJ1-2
CASSSLGGGAQGYTF
TGCGCCAGCAGCTCCCTCGGGGGGGGCGCGCAGGGCTACACCTTC
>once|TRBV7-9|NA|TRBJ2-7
CASSPTTSSYEQYF
TGTGCCAGCAGCCCAACTACCTCCTCCTACGAGCAGTACTTC
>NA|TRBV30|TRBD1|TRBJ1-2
CAWYPGQGKGYTF
TGTGCCTGGTACCCGGGACAGGGGAAGGGCTACACCTTC
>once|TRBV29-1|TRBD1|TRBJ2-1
CSAGGTGRSEQFF
TGCAGCGCTGGTGGGACAGGTCGGAGCGAGCAGTTCTTC
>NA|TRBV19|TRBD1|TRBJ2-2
CASSEQGLVGELFF
TGTGCCAGTAGCGAACAGGGGTTGGTCGGGGAGCTGTTTTTT
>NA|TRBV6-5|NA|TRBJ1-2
CASSYGGGANYGYTF
TGTGCCAGCAGTTACGGTGGGGGGGCGAACTATGGCTACACCTTC
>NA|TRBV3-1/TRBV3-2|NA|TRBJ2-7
CASSQQGTYEQYF
TGTGCCAGCAGCCAGCAGGGAACCTACGAGCAGTACTTC
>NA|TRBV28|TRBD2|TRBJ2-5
CASSLRLAGGPGKTQYF
TGTGCCAGCAGTTTACGGCTAGCGGGAGGGCCCGGGAAGACCCAGTACTTC
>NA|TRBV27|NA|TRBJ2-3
CASSLSPRMHTQYF
TGTGCCAGCAGTTTATCCCCTAGGATGCATACGCAGTATTTT
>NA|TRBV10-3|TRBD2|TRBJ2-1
CAIRGGTSAHEQFF
TGTGCCATCAGGGGTGGGACTAGCGCCCATGAGCAGTTCTTC
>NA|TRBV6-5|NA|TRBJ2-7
CASRRTEGSLEQYF
TGTGCCAGCAGACGGACCGAAGGGAGCCTCGAGCAGTACTTC
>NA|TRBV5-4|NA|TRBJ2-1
CASSLLGRGYNEQFF
TGTGCCAGCAGCTTGCTAGGTAGGGGGTACAATGAGCAGTTCTTC